The 23 T cell receptor beta chains presented below share a single source sample, sequenced in a study of blood T cells in healthy people across ages. Primed by a sample-barcoded 5' primer and a J-beta primer mix, a second PCR proceeded for roughly 7 to 12 cycles. MiXCR was run by TCRdb on the 5' RACE reads, yielding one entry per CDR3 protein. The repertoire holds hundreds of thousands of distinct CDR3 sequences, with around 36% as singletons. The sequencing sample was made of blood. These receptor sequences come from a man in his late teens or twenties in good health.

This sequence joins TRBV6-2 or TRBV6-3 and TRBJ2-7; 7 bases line up with TRBD1. This CDR3 region has 13 residues. Germline CDR1 and CDR2: MNHEY and SVGEGT. The V gene end was trimmed by 8 bases and the J gene end by 1 base; junction bases not matched to a gene: 5. CDR3 loop: CASGQDSSYEQYF. DNA for the CDR3: TGTGCCAGCGGACAGGACAGTTCCTACGAGCAGTACTTC.

As to this clonotype: A clone one base away is much larger, so this may be a read error. The chain is built from TRBV18 and TRBJ1-2, with D uncertain. The length of the CDR3 is 13 residues. Germline-derived CDR1 and CDR2 are KGHSH and LQKENI. The V end was cut by 6 bases, the J end by 5 bases, with 13 bases between. The CDR3 is CASSWSSEYGYTF. The CDR3 DNA reads as TGTGCCAGCTCTTGGAGCTCGGAGTATGGCTACACCTTC.

This sequence joins TRBV10-3 and TRBJ1-6; unclear D gene. The CDR3 runs 13 residues. The V gene's germline CDR1 is ENHRY and CDR2 SYGVKD. Trimming took 6 bases from V and 9 from J, leaving 12 bases between them. The CDR3 nucleotides read TGTGCCATCAGAGAGGGTTTAGGTTCACCCCTCCACTTT. It translates to CAIREGLGSPLHF.

The chain recombines TRBV25-1 with TRBJ1-4, with 7 bases fitting TRBD1. J gave up 1 base and V 2 bases, and 4 bases lay outside the gene matches. This CDR3 region has 16 residues. The V gene's germline CDR1 is MGHDK and CDR2 SYGVNS. Written as DNA, the CDR3 is TGTGCCAGCAGTGAACGCCGACAGGGAACTAATGAAAAACTGTTTTTT. Protein product: CASSERRQGTNEKLFF.

This clonotype has a handful of counts. The chain has TRBV12-3 or TRBV12-4 and TRBJ1-1; D may be TRBD1 (5 bases). There are 15 residues in the CDR3. The V end lost 6 bases, the J end lost 0 bases, and 14 bases lay between the germline ends. CDR3 coding DNA: TGTGCCAGCAGCTACAGGCTCCCTATGAACACTGAAGCTTTCTTT. This sequence encodes CASSYRLPMNTEAFF.

The rearrangement uses TRBV7-2 and TRBJ1-1; possible D gene TRBD1, 6 bases. With 5 bases removed from V and 3 bases from J, the gap between germline ends came to 13 bases. This CDR3 has 14 amino acids. Germline assignment: CDR1 SGHTA and CDR2 FQGNSA. The CDR3, as DNA: TGTGCCAGCAGCACCCGGGGGGCGTACACTGAAGCTTTCTTT. Its protein is CASSTRGAYTEAFF.

In regard to this clonotype: A much larger clonotype is one base distant, so this may be a read error. V usage is TRBV28 and J usage is TRBJ1-1; D gene uncertain. The CDR3 runs 13 residues. Germline-derived CDR1 and CDR2 are MDHEN and SYDVKM. CDR3 sequence reads: CASGFSGNTEAFF. As DNA, the CDR3 is TGTGCCAGCGGTTTCTCAGGGAACACTGAAGCTTTCTTT.

About this clonotype itself: Germline and junction disagree at one end, which may indicate a read error. The chain has TRBV20-1 and TRBJ1-2; 8 bases agree with TRBD1. This CDR3 has 14 residues. Germline CDR1 reads DFQATT; CDR2 reads SNEGSKA (reference sequence). As DNA, the CDR3 is TGCAGTGCTAGTACAGGGGGTAAAAACTATGGTTACACCTTC. Protein product: CSASTGGKNYGYTF.

The gene calls are TRBV7-9 and TRBJ1-4; 7 positions match TRBD1. Germline CDR1 and CDR2: SEHNR and FQNEAQ (reference sequence). The CDR3 is made up of 14 amino acids. J gave up 7 bases and V 5 bases, and 7 bases lay outside the gene matches. The CDR3: CASSPGTVGEKLFF. DNA of the CDR3: TGTGCCAGCAGCCCCGGGACAGTAGGTGAAAAACTGTTTTTT.

This chain links TRBV20-1 with TRBJ1-2; D is perhaps TRBD1 (6 bases). Germline loops: CDR1 DFQATT, CDR2 SNEGSKA (reference sequence). V lost 6 bases and J lost 8, with 19 bases in between. This CDR3 spans 13 amino acids. CDR3 sequence reads: CSALEGTMRGYTF. The CDR3 coding sequence is TGCAGTGCCCTAGAGGGGACAATGAGGGGCTACACCTTC.

J is TRBJ2-5 and V is TRBV7-2, with 9 bases lining up with TRBD2. The V gene's germline CDR1 is SGHTA and CDR2 FQGNSA. Trimming at V came to 4 bases and at J to 2 bases, leaving 5 bases not matched to a gene. The CDR3 has 15 residues. The CDR3 DNA is TGTGCCAGCAGCTCTAGCGGGGTCCGACAAGAGACCCAGTACTTC. Its protein is CASSSSGVRQETQYF.

V gene TRBV7-9 combines with J gene TRBJ2-1; D is perhaps TRBD2 (6 bases). The CDR3 is 12 residues long. With 5 bases removed from V and 10 bases from J, the gap between germline ends came to 12 bases. In germline, CDR1 is SEHNR, CDR2 FQNEAQ (reference sequence). The CDR3 coding sequence is TGTGCCAGCAGCGACGGGGGACGCGAGCAGTTCTTC. This translates into CASSDGGREQFF.

Only a few counts were recorded for this clonotype. V gene TRBV29-1 combines with J gene TRBJ1-2, with D unresolved. This CDR3 comprises 11 residues. The germline V and J ends were trimmed by 6 bases and 4 bases, with 9 bases remaining between them. Germline CDR1 reads SQVTM; CDR2 reads ANQGSEA. The DNA for the CDR3 is TGCAGCGTCTCAGGATCCTATGGCTACACCTTC. Translated: CSVSGSYGYTF.

V usage is TRBV20-1 and J usage is TRBJ2-2; 12 bases fit TRBD2. The CDR3 is made up of 16 amino acids. Germline CDR1 is DFQATT and CDR2 is SNEGSKA (reference sequence). J was trimmed by 5 bases and V by 5 bases; bases with no gene match: 9. The CDR3, as DNA: TGCAGTGCTCCCAGGACTAGCGGGGTTAGGACCGGGGAGCTGTTTTTT. Encoded protein: CSAPRTSGVRTGELFF.

The rearrangement uses TRBV28 and TRBJ2-3; 7 nucleotides match TRBD2. CDR1 is MDHEN and CDR2 is SYDVKM in the germline V gene. V shed 1 base, J shed 6 bases, and the junction held 7 bases outside the gene matches. The CDR3 totals 15 residues. Here the CDR3 reads CASSLFTGGWDTQYF. CDR3 bases: TGTGCCAGCAGTTTATTTACGGGGGGTTGGGATACGCAGTATTTT.

This chain uses TRBV12-3 or TRBV12-4 with TRBJ1-4; TRBD1 aligns across 11 bases. The CDR3 has 16 amino acids. The J segment lost 4 bases and the V segment lost 5 bases, leaving 6 bases of the junction unmatched. CDR3 region: CASSDRTGGGNEKLFF. The DNA of the CDR3 is TGTGCCAGCAGTGACCGGACAGGGGGCGGTAATGAAAAACTGTTTTTT.

CDR3 region: CASSLGTGGYGQYF. CDR3 bases: TGTGCCAGCAGTCTCGGTACAGGGGGCTACGGGCAGTACTTC. The chain is built from TRBV12-3 or TRBV12-4 and TRBJ2-5; the match to TRBD1 covers 9 bases. This CDR3 is 14 amino acids long. V shed 5 bases and J 11 bases; nucleotides not matched to a gene: 12.

This clonotype was observed many times. J is TRBJ2-5 and V is TRBV6-5; 8 bases are shared with TRBD1. Germline V lookup: CDR1 MNHEY, CDR2 SVGAGI. The trim removed 6 bases at V and 4 bases at J, leaving 7 bases unmatched. The CDR3 runs to 14 residues. This CDR3 is CASSPDRGIETQYF. The CDR3 nucleotides read TGTGCCAGCAGCCCCGACAGGGGAATAGAGACCCAGTACTTC.

This clonotype was found a few times. The chain links TRBV6-6 to TRBJ1-6, with no clear D. The CDR3 is 15 residues long. CDR1 MNHNY and CDR2 SVGAGI come from the germline V gene (reference sequence). V dropped 5 bases and J dropped 2 bases, with 10 bases sitting between them. CDR3 amino acids: CASSPPGAYNSPLHF. The CDR3 DNA is TGTGCCAGCAGTCCCCCCGGGGCCTATAATTCACCCCTCCACTTT.

This clonotype was observed once. Relative to the germline gene, one junction end is altered; a read error may explain this. The chain combines TRBV6-2 or TRBV6-3 with TRBJ2-7; D gene uncertain. The end of the DNA is better explained by TRBJ2-5, so the J call may be wrong. The CDR3 has 11 residues. In germline, CDR1 is MNHEY, CDR2 SVGEGT. The CDR3 here is CANSQWETQYF. For the CDR3, the DNA is TGTGCCAACAGTCAATGGGAGACCCAGTACTTC.

The chain combines TRBV11-2 with TRBJ2-1; possibly TRBD2 for D (5 bases). CDR3 length: 15 amino acids. The V gene lost 1 base and the J gene lost 6 bases, with 13 bases spanning the gap. Germline CDR1 SGHAT, CDR2 FQNNGV. CDR3 in DNA: TGTGCCAGCAGCTTAGGGCGGGCCTCCGGCAATGAGCAGTTCTTC. Translation: CASSLGRASGNEQFF.

There are many counts of this clonotype. V usage is TRBV27 and J usage is TRBJ2-3; D uncertain. From germline, CDR1 is MNHEY and CDR2 SMNVEV (reference sequence). V was pared by 6 bases and J by 4 bases, with 11 bases between. The CDR3 loop spans 13 amino acids. The CDR3 sequence is CASSGGVADTQYF. The CDR3 nucleotides are TGTGCCAGCAGCGGCGGAGTGGCAGATACGCAGTATTTT.

This clonotype was recorded once. The gene calls are TRBV20-1 and TRBJ2-2, with 12 positions matching TRBD2. Germline CDR1 reads DFQATT; CDR2 reads SNEGSKA (reference sequence). V shed 4 bases, J shed 10 bases, and the junction held 4 bases outside the gene matches. The CDR3 runs to 13 residues. The CDR3 reads CSATSGGAEELFF. The CDR3 coding sequence is TGCAGTGCTACTAGCGGGGGGGCGGAGGAGCTGTTTTTT.